This T cell receptor (beta chain) came from a study of cytomegalovirus exposure and HLA in healthy donors. The wider study: The approximately 120 million unique TCR beta sequences, from about 180 million T cells, were found by an earlier analysis.

The PCR used 60 Vbeta and 13 Jbeta primers. The assay was immunoSEQ multiplex PCR, and TCRdb's table has in-frame clones only and misses some. The sample lists 200,000 to 250,000 clones; about 89% were seen once. Study-level findings and limits: The authors later found HLA-associated TCR beta chains more clonally expanded than equally common others. TCR beta V- and J-gene trimming was later associated with a missense DCLRE1C variant. In a later analysis, HLA-C alleles had the fewest associated TCRs, DRB1 alleles the most.

V was pared by 1 base and J by 2 bases, with 15 bases between. Germline CDR1 SGHDT, CDR2 YYEEEE. The CDR3 length is 16 residues. To note about this clone: Its antigen is unknown.

The sequenced sample consisted of PBMCs. The receptor comes from a woman between 18 and 30 years old in good health and CMV-seronegative. This rearrangement joins TRBV5-6 to TRBJ2-5; weak D call: TRBD1 (5 bases). The CDR3: CASSLSFDSAQETQYF. In nucleotides, the CDR3 is TGTGCCAGCAGCTTGTCTTTTGACAGTGCTCAAGAGACCCAGTACTTC.